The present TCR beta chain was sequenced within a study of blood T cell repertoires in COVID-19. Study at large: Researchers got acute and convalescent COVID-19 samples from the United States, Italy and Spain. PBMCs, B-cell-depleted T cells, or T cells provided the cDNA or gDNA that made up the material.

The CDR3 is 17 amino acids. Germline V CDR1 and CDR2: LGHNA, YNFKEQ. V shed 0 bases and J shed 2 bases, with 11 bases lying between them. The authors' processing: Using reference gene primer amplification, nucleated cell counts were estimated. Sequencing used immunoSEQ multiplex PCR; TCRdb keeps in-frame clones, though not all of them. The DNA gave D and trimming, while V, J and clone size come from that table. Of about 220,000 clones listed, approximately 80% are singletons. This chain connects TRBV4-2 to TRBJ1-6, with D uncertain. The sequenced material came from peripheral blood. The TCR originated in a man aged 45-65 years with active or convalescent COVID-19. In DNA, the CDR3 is TGTGCCAGCAGCCAAGAGGGCATAAGCACCTATAATTCACCCCTCCACTTT. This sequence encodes CASSQEGISTYNSPLHF.